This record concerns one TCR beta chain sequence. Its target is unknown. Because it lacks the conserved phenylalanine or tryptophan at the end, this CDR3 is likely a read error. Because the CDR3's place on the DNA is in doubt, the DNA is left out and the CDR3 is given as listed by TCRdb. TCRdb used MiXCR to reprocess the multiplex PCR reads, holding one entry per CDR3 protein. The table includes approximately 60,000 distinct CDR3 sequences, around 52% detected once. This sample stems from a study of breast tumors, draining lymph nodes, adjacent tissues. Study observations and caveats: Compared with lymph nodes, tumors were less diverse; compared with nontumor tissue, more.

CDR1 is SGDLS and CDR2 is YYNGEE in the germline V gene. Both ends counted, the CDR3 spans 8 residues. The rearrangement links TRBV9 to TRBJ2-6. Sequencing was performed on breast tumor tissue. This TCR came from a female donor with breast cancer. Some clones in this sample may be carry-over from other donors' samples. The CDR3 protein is CASSVEPS.